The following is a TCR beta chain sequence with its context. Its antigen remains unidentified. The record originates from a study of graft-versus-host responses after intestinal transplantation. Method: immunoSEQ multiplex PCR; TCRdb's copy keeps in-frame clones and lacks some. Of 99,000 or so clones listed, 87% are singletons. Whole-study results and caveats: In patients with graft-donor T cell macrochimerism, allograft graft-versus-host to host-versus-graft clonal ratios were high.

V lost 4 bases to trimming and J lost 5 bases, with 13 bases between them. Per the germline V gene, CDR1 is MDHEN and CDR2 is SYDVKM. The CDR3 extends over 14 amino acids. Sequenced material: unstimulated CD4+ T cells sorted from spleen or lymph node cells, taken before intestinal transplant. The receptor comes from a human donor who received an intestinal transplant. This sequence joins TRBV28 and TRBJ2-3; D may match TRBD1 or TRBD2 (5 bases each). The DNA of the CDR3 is TGTGCCAGCAGTTCACGGGGCGAGGGAGATACGCAGTATTTT. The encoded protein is CASSSRGEGDTQYF.